This T cell receptor beta chain derives from a study of coeliac disease (dated by TCRdb to between 2021 and 2022). Regarding the research as a whole: Each coeliac patient fell into one of three classes: newly diagnosed active disease, refractory coeliac disease type I, or disease kept under control by a gluten-free diet. Small intestinal lymphocyte fractions from coeliac and non-coeliac patients were analysed in the study using next-generation sequencing of rearranged TRB and TRG CDR3 regions. TRB sequencing was successfully performed on samples from around 30 subjects, among which some 22 paired bulk unsorted intraepithelial and lamina propria cell samples were included. High-resolution HLA typing was unavailable, so biased TRBV7-2 usage was queried as a proof of principle. The study set out to describe the TR repertoires of small intestinal T cells in active coeliac disease, refractory type I coeliac disease, and coeliac disease treated with a gluten-free diet. Of the roughly 30 patients in the full study, about 22 had coeliac disease confirmed by serology and 8 were controls with non-small intestinal disorders. The paper as a whole reports these results and caveats: TRB and TRG repertoires of active coeliac intraepithelial and lamina propria samples showed lower clonality than controls, suggesting recruitment of diverse T cells. In the authors' view, the approach was unsuitable for unbiased detection of gliadin-specific T cells, since gliadin-specific T cells are scarce and rarely shared between patients. The separation of intraepithelial from lamina propria cells did not yield high-purity fractions, so cross-contamination between compartments was possible. TRB repertoires were found to be largely private, with most amino acid sequences unique to one sample, and no significant difference in V-gene usage was found between disease groups.

Library creation used the immunoSEQ multiplex PCR assay. Using reverse primers that targeted J gene segments together with forward primers that targeted V gene segments, the TR loci were amplified in a multiplexed PCR. The Illumina HiSeq System was used to sequence the amplified CDR3 regions. The original pipeline was this. Closely related reads were merged with a nearest-neighbour algorithm so that PCR and sequencing errors were removed and data were collapsed into unique sequences. Two measures summarised the repertoires: clonality, and T cell density, defined as TR molecules per amount of genomic DNA input. Public TRs were defined as CDR3 amino acid sequences in at least 80% of unsorted samples, then tested for differential abundance between coeliac and control samples. Disease-group differences in clonality and density were tested with Kruskal-Wallis tests followed by Dunn post-tests. TCRdb took over this immuneACCESS table, retaining in-frame rearrangements with V and J assigned. Such tables are incomplete; in checked studies, under half of the missing clones stem from an unresolved V gene, and the remainder is unexplained. The DNA was the basis for D and trimming; V, J and clone size are from that table. A total of around 3,900 clones appear in this sample, approximately 60% of them only once. The ten largest clones add up to over 8% of the sample.

Turning to this clone: What antigen it recognizes has not been identified. No base qualities exist here, and no much larger clone lies one base off it.

CDR1 and CDR2, per the germline V gene, are SGDLS and YYNGEE. The junction shows trimming of 1 base on V and 0 bases on J, and the gene matches do not reach 4 bases of it. Taken from cysteine to phenylalanine, the CDR3 has 16 residues. Only the CDR3 part of the read is kept: 48 bases, read in frame from the first base. Aliquots of 500,000 cells were frozen in DMSO/FBS in liquid nitrogen, and a single aliquot per fraction was used for sequencing. Endoscopy and small intestinal biopsy were performed in all 30 or so patients in the study. To release intraepithelial cells, biopsies were stirred for one hour at 37 degrees C in RPMI with EGTA, MgCl2 and 1% FBS. Genomic DNA was extracted from frozen unsorted cell fractions with the Qiagen DNeasy blood extraction kit.

Recombination connected TRBV9 to TRBJ2-3, with 8 middle bases fitting TRBD2. Sequencing was done on a sample of intraepithelial lymphocytes from the gut. The intended sense of this specimen's cell subset or site label: intraepithelial cell (IEC) fraction of small intestinal biopsy. The receptor's source is a man between 65 and 85 years old with active celiac disease. The nucleotide sequence is TGTGCCAGCAGCGTAAGGACTAGCAGGAGCACAGATACGCAGTATTTT. Translated, this gives CASSVRTSRSTDTQYF.